One sample yielded the 13 T cell receptor beta chains listed below, sequenced in a study of T cells after yellow fever vaccination (dated by TCRdb to between 2019 and 2020). The label giving this sample's treatment or condition can be read as: live attenuated yellow fever vaccine strain. The library came from 5' RACE. TCRdb records Illumina HiSeq 2500 as the sequencer. The raw public data were reprocessed by TCRdb itself: fastp quality trimming at Q25, MiXCR clonotype calling, in-frame beta chains only. Every CDR3 protein is listed once, alongside the most common genes and DNA of its rows. For this sample the table gives 450,000 to 650,000 distinct CDR3 sequences, of which roughly 13% were detected only once. Around 15% of the sample is taken by the ten largest. Sequencing used PBMCs, obtained on the day of the yellow fever booster vaccination. The receptor source for this set is a man aged 25 to 45 who received the YFV17D yellow fever vaccine.

The chain combines TRBV7-2 with TRBJ2-5; D ambiguous. The ends were cut back, 2 bases at V and 9 bases at J, with 10 bases in the middle. This CDR3 comprises 12 residues. CDR1 and CDR2 (germline): SGHTA, FQGNSA. CDR3 DNA: TGTGCCAGCAGCTTAAGGGCGGCGGCCCAGTACTTC. It is translated as CASSLRAAAQYF.

This chain joins TRBV19 and TRBJ1-1; tentative D call: TRBD1 (5 bases). Germline V gives CDR1 LNHDA, CDR2 SQIVND (reference sequence). The CDR3 totals 13 residues. V lost 6 bases and J 1 base, leaving 9 bases between the germline ends. The CDR3 region is CASRAGRNTEAFF. The CDR3 coding sequence is TGTGCCAGTAGGGCAGGGAGGAACACTGAAGCTTTCTTT.

The chain employs TRBV5-6 and TRBJ2-5, with TRBD2 as a possible D gene (5 bases). Germline CDR1 is SGHDT and CDR2 is YYEEEE. This CDR3 has 14 amino acids. V shed 4 bases and J shed 4 bases, with 14 bases lying between them. The CDR3 coding sequence is TGTGCCAGCAGCCAACTGAAGGCGGGAGAGACCCAGTACTTC. Protein: CASSQLKAGETQYF.

In this sample, this clonotype turned up a few times. The chain couples TRBV29-1 to TRBJ2-7, with 8 bases lining up with TRBD1. CDR1 is SQVTM and CDR2 is ANQGSEA in the germline V gene. The ends lost 1 base at V and 1 base at J; junction bases unmatched: 9. CDR3 length: 16 residues. As DNA, the CDR3 is TGCAGCGTTGAAGCATTCCGGGACAGGACTTCCTACGAGCAGTACTTC. Residues: CSVEAFRDRTSYEQYF.

This clonotype was counted only a few times. The chain links TRBV19 to TRBJ2-2, with 8 bases that match TRBD2. After removal of 7 bases from V and 0 bases from J, the junction contained 4 bases not matched to a gene. This CDR3 is built from 15 residues. Germline V gene data show CDR1 as LNHDA and CDR2 as SQIVND (reference sequence). DNA of the CDR3: TGTGCCAGTACCGGGGGGGGGACGAACACCGGGGAGCTGTTTTTT. Translation gives CASTGGGTNTGELFF.

This clonotype was detected a few times. Germline and junction disagree at one end, which may indicate a read error. The CDR3 protein is CASREGAGNTIYF. The CDR3 bases are TGTGCCAGCAGAGAAGGGGCTGGAAACACCATATATTTT. The chain links TRBV6-1 to TRBJ1-3; D possibly corresponds to TRBD1 (5 bases). In germline, CDR1 is MNHNS, CDR2 SASEGT. The CDR3 has 13 amino acids.

This chain connects TRBV6-5 to TRBJ2-5, with 11 bases aligning to TRBD1. This CDR3 region has 15 residues. Germline V gene lookup returns CDR1 MNHEY and CDR2 SVGAGI. Trimming at V came to 2 bases and at J to 4 bases, leaving 3 bases not matched to a gene. For the CDR3, the DNA is TGTGCCAGCAGTTACCGGGACAGGGGGAGAGAGACCCAGTACTTC. This encodes CASSYRDRGRETQYF.

DNA of the CDR3: TGCAGTGCTAGAGACCCAGCGGGAGGGTCCGAGCAGTACTTC. Protein: CSARDPAGGSEQYF. This rearrangement joins TRBV20-1 to TRBJ2-7; 10 bases are a match to TRBD2. Germline V gene lookup returns CDR1 DFQATT and CDR2 SNEGSKA (reference sequence). With V trimmed by 0 bases and J by 6 bases, 5 bases remained unmatched. This CDR3 has 14 residues.

This clonotype turned up a few times. The chain combines TRBV10-3 with TRBJ1-6; 8 bases fit TRBD1. The J segment lost 5 bases and the V segment lost 5 bases, leaving 2 bases of the junction unmatched. There are 14 residues in the CDR3. Germline CDR1 ENHRY, CDR2 SYGVKD. The CDR3 nucleotides are TGTGCCATCAGTCCGGGACAGGATAATTCACCCCTCCACTTT. Its translation: CAISPGQDNSPLHF.

This clonotype occurred a few times. The chain recombines TRBV6-1 with TRBJ1-5; D is ambiguous. The CDR3 consists of 14 residues. Trimming pared 6 bases from V and 7 bases from J, leaving 16 bases between. The V gene's germline CDR1 is MNHNS and CDR2 SASEGT. The CDR3 loop reads CASSPMWTQQPQHF. The DNA of the CDR3 is TGTGCCAGCAGCCCCATGTGGACCCAACAGCCCCAGCATTTT.

This clonotype has more than one count but fewer than ten. The rearrangement joins TRBV7-2 to TRBJ2-3, with TRBD2 as a possible D gene (6 bases). This CDR3 region has 13 residues. Germline-derived CDR1 and CDR2 are SGHTA and FQGNSA. Trimming took off 1 base at V and 6 bases at J, with 8 bases between the two ends. The CDR3 reads CASSLVREDTQYF. CDR3 nucleotides: TGTGCCAGCAGCTTAGTACGGGAGGATACGCAGTATTTT.

The chain employs TRBV27 and TRBJ1-6; D might be TRBD1 (5 bases). V shed 1 base and J shed 5 bases, with 6 bases lying between them. This CDR3 has 14 residues. Germline V gene data show CDR1 as MNHEY and CDR2 as SMNVEV (reference sequence). The CDR3 is CASSLLGDNSPLHF. The CDR3 DNA is TGTGCCAGCAGTTTATTGGGGGATAATTCACCCCTCCACTTT.

V is TRBV6-2 or TRBV6-3 and J is TRBJ2-3, with 10 bases fitting TRBD2. The CDR3 consists of 22 residues. Germline V gives CDR1 MNHEY, CDR2 SVGEGT. Losses at the gene ends were 2 bases for V and 4 bases for J; bases not matched to a gene: 24. The CDR3, as DNA: TGTGCCAGCAGTTACACAGGAGGTCTAGCTAAATCACTAGCGGGATCCCCAGATACGCAGTATTTT. It yields the protein CASSYTGGLAKSLAGSPDTQYF.